This T cell receptor beta chain was sequenced in a study of T cell repertoires in cytomegalovirus infection. Study overall: Both a matching HLA type and CMV infection were indicated by public TCR beta signatures.

TCRdb re-derived calls from the reads in MiXCR, one entry per CDR3 protein. In the table there are under 600,000 distinct CDR3 sequences, approximately 17% of which are singletons. Points from the study as a whole: Predominance within the ex vivo response was attributable to HLA-C-restricted CMV-specific TCR beta clonotypes. The cumulative frequency of public TCR beta families distinguished individuals who carried CMV together with the relevant HLA.

This clonotype was found a few times. Its matching antigen is unknown. This CDR3 has 15 amino acids. V lost 6 bases, J lost 5 bases, and 19 bases lay in between. Sequenced: CD8+ T cells from PBMCs. The receptor's source is a human donor in good health (CMV status not recorded). Some clones in this sample may be carry-over from other donors' samples. This chain links TRBV12-3 or TRBV12-4 with TRBJ2-5; D possibly uses TRBD1 or TRBD2 (6 bases each). The CDR3 loop reads CASSTPGGGGETQYF. The CDR3 nucleotides are TGTGCCAGCAGCACCCCCGGGGGCGGAGGGGAGACCCAGTACTTC.